The 7 T cell receptor beta chains below come from one sample, sequenced in a study of somatic mutations in cytotoxic T cells in rheumatoid arthritis. Sequencing used immunoSEQ multiplex PCR; TCRdb keeps in-frame clones, though not all of them. Of over 10,000 clones in the sample, 60% to 80% were seen once. Sequencing input: CD8+ T cells sorted from blood. These receptors came from a man over 45 in good health.

The chain carries TRBV2 and TRBJ2-1, with TRBD2 matching over 12 bases. The CDR3 has 15 amino acids. The V segment lost 3 bases and the J segment 8 bases; nucleotides outside the gene matches: 5. CDR1 and CDR2 from the germline V gene are SNHLY and FYNNEI. This CDR3 is CASSETSGGTDEQFF. The CDR3 DNA follows: TGTGCCAGCAGTGAGACTAGCGGGGGCACAGATGAGCAGTTCTTC. The whole variable domain, remainder taken from reference TRBV2 and TRBJ2-1, is EPEVTQTPSHQVTQMGQEVILRCVPISNHLYFYWYRQILGQKVEFLVSFYNNEISEKSEIFDDQFSVERPDGSNFTLKIRSTKLEDSAMYFCASSETSGGTDEQFFGPGTRLTVL.

This clone was counted between two and nine times. The chain couples TRBV7-9 to TRBJ2-3; 13 positions agree with TRBD2. The CDR3 runs 14 residues. CDR1 SEHNR and CDR2 FQNEAQ come from the germline V gene (reference sequence). The V and J ends lost 5 bases and 6 bases, in that order; junction bases with no gene match: 2. The CDR3 coding sequence is TGTGCCAGCAGCCGGACTAGCGGGGGCGATACGCAGTATTTT. Translating gives CASSRTSGGDTQYF.

The chain combines TRBV19 with TRBJ2-3; 10 nucleotides match TRBD2. The V segment lost 9 bases and the J segment 4 bases; nucleotides outside the gene matches: 7. Germline values: CDR1 LNHDA, CDR2 SQIVND (reference sequence). The CDR3 contains 14 residues. The DNA of the CDR3 is TGTGCCAGCAAGCGGCTAGCGGGGGCAGATACGCAGTATTTT. Its translation is CASKRLAGADTQYF.

The genes are TRBV27 and TRBJ2-2; TRBD1 matches at 7 bases. This CDR3 contains 16 residues. V shed 6 bases, J shed 5 bases, and the junction held 12 bases outside the gene matches. Germline loops: CDR1 MNHEY, CDR2 SMNVEV (reference sequence). The CDR3 DNA follows: TGTGCCAGCAGCTACCCTACAGGGGTGTGGACCGGGGAGCTGTTTTTT. Its protein is CASSYPTGVWTGELFF.

This clone was seen a single time. This chain joins TRBV5-4 and TRBJ2-2; no reliable D call. Per the germline V gene, CDR1 is SGHNT and CDR2 is YYREEE (reference sequence). The CDR3 covers 12 residues. V lost 5 bases and J lost 5, with 7 bases in between. CDR3 residues: CASSDKTGELFF. The DNA of the CDR3 is TGTGCCAGCAGTGACAAAACCGGGGAGCTGTTTTTT.

CDR3: CASSQGQGQLFNSPLHF. The DNA of the CDR3 is TGCGCCAGCAGCCAAGGCCAGGGACAGCTCTTTAATTCACCCCTCCACTTT. The J gene is TRBJ1-6, the V gene TRBV4-3, with 7 bases that match TRBD1. Germline V gives CDR1 LGHNA, CDR2 YSLEER. With 1 base clipped from V and 6 bases from J, the junction kept 9 bases outside the gene matches. The CDR3 covers 17 residues.

V and J are TRBV11-2 and TRBJ2-1; TRBD2 agrees at 11 bases. This CDR3 is built from 18 residues. The V gene end was trimmed by 1 base and the J gene end by 3 bases; junction bases not matched to a gene: 8. Germline-derived CDR1 and CDR2 are SGHAT and FQNNGV. CDR3 coding DNA: TGTGCCAGCAGCTTAGTCCCGGGACTAGCGGCAGACTACAATGAGCAGTTCTTC. This gives the protein CASSLVPGLAADYNEQFF.